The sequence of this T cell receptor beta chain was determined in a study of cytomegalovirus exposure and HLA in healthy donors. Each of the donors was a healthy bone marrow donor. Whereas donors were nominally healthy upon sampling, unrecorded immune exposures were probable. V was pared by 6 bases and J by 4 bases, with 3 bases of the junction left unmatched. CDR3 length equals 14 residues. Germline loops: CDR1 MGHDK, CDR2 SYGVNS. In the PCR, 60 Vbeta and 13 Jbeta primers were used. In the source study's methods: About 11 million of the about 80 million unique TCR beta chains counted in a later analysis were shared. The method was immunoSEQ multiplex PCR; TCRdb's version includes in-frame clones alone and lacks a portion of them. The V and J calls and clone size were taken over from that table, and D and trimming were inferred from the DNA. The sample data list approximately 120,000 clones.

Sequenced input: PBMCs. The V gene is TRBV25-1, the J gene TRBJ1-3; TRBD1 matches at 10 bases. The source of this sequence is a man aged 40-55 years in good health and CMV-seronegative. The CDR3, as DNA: TGTGCCAGCAGGACAGGGGGCCGAGGAAACACCATATATTTT. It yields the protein CASRTGGRGNTIYF.